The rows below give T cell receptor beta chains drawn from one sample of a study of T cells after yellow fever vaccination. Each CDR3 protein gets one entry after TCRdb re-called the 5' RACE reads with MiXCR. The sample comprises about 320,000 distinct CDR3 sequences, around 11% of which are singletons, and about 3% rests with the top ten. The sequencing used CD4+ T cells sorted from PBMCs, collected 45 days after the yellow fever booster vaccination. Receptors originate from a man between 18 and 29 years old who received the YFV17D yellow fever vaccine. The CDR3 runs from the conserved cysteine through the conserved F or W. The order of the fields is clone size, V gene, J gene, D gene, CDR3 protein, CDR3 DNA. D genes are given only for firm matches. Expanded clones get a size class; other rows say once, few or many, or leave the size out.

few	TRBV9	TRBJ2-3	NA	CASSVGVIDTQYF	TGTGCCAGCAGCGTAGGGGTAATAGATACGCAGTATTTT
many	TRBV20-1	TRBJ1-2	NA	CSAASPTGGYTF	TGCAGTGCTGCCAGTCCCACTGGCGGCTACACCTTC
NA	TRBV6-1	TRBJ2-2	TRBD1	CASSLTGGTNTGELFF	TGTGCCAGCAGTCTTACAGGGGGGACTAACACCGGGGAGCTGTTTTTT
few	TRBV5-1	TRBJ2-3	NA	CASSQGRERVTDTQYF	TGCGCCAGCAGCCAAGGCAGAGAGAGAGTCACAGATACGCAGTATTTT
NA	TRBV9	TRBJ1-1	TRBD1	CASSNHRDRGNTETFF	TGTGCCAGCAGCAACCACCGGGACAGGGGAAACACTGAAACTTTCTTT
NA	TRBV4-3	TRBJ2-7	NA	CASSQDTRGQTEQYF	TGCGCCAGCAGCCAAGACACCCGCGGACAAACCGAGCAGTACTTC
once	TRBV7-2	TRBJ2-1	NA	CASSPAGTGSREQFF	TGTGCCAGCAGCCCCGCCGGGACGGGCAGTCGTGAGCAGTTCTTC
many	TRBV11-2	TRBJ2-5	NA	CASSPLRPVIETQYF	TGTGCCAGCAGCCCACTCCGGCCTGTAATAGAGACCCAGTACTTC
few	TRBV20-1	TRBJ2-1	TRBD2	CRQSGGSYNEQFF	TGCAGACAAAGCGGGGGCTCCTACAATGAGCAGTTCTTC
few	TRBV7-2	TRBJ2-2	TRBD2	CASSNQRGGATGELFF	TGTGCCAGCAGCAACCAGCGGGGGGGCGCCACCGGGGAGCTGTTTTTT
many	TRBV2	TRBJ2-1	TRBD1	CASTRDRGYEQFF	TGTGCCAGCACCCGAGACAGGGGATATGAGCAGTTCTTC
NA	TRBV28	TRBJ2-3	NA	CASRSYTDTQYF	TGTGCCAGCAGGAGCTACACAGATACGCAGTATTTT
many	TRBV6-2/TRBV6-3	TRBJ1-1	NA	CASSYPGPAFF	TGTGCCAGCAGTTACCCGGGGCCCGCTTTCTTT
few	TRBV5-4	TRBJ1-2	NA	CASSLDQRGYGYTF	TGTGCCAGCAGCTTGGACCAGAGAGGTTATGGCTACACCTTC
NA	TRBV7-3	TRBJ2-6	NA	CASETVPGANVLTF	TGTGCCAGTGAGACGGTCCCTGGGGCCAACGTCCTGACTTTC
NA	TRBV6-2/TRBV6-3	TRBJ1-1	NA	CASTKRLGTEAFF	TGTGCCAGCACCAAGAGGCTTGGCACTGAAGCTTTCTTT
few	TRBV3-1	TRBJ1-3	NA	CASSREQGNSGNTIYF	TGTGCCAGCAGCCGCGAACAAGGCAACTCTGGAAACACCATATATTTT
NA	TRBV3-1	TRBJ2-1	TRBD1	CASSQQGVEQFF	TGTGCCAGCAGCCAACAGGGGGTCGAGCAGTTCTTC
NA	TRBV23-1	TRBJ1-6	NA	CASNHSPLHF	TGCGCCAGCAATCACTCACCCCTCCACTTT
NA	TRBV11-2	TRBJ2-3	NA	CASSPLGGAESTDTQYF	TGTGCCAGCAGCCCTCTAGGGGGAGCGGAGAGCACAGATACGCAGTATTTT
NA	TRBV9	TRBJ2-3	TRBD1	CASSETGGIRTDTQYF	TGTGCCAGCAGCGAAACAGGGGGTATCAGGACAGATACGCAGTATTTT
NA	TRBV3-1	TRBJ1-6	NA	CASSPHMRNSPLHF	TGTGCCAGCAGCCCCCATATGAGGAATTCACCCCTCCACTTT
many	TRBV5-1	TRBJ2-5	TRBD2	CASSPSGEVAGETQYF	TGCGCCAGCAGCCCGTCTGGTGAGGTAGCGGGGGAGACCCAGTACTTC
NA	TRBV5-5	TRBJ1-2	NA	CASSLELGFNYGYTF	TGTGCCAGCAGCTTGGAATTGGGATTCAACTATGGCTACACCTTC
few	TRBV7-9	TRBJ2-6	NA	CASSPTASANVLTF	TGTGCCAGCAGCCCGACCGCTTCGGCCAACGTCCTGACTTTC
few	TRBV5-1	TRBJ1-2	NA	CASSFDGGMGYTF	TGCGCCAGCAGCTTCGATGGAGGGATGGGCTACACCTTC
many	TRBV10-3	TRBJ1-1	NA	CAISGTENTEAFF	TGTGCCATCAGTGGGACAGAGAACACTGAAGCTTTCTTT
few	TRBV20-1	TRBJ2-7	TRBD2	CSARSAGGNSYEQYF	TGCAGTGCTAGATCGGCGGGGGGTAACTCCTACGAGCAGTACTTC
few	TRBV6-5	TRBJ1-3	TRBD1	CASGQGGRNTIYF	TGTGCCAGTGGACAGGGGGGAAGAAACACCATATATTTT
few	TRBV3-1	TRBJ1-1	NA	CASSHEGGTEAFF	TGTGCCAGCAGCCACGAGGGGGGCACTGAAGCTTTCTTT
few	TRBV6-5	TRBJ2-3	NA	CASSPGPGRTDTQYF	TGTGCCAGCAGTCCGGGCCCGGGAAGAACAGATACGCAGTATTTT
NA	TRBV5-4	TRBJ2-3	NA	CASSLLPATDTQYF	TGTGCCAGCAGCTTGCTCCCCGCCACAGATACGCAGTATTTT
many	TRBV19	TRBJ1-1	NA	CASGRTEAFF	TGTGCCAGTGGCCGGACTGAAGCTTTCTTT
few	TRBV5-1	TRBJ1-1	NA	CASSLVMSRADTEAFF	TGCGCCAGCAGCTTGGTAATGTCTAGGGCGGACACTGAAGCTTTCTTT
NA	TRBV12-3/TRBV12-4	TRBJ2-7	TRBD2	CASRRSGGPGYEQYF	TGTGCCAGCAGGCGTAGCGGGGGTCCAGGTTACGAGCAGTACTTC
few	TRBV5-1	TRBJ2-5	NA	CASSPSGAHQETQYF	TGCGCCAGCAGCCCGAGCGGAGCCCACCAAGAGACCCAGTACTTC
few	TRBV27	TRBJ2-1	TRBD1	CASSFGTVYNEQFF	TGTGCCAGCAGTTTTGGGACAGTATACAATGAGCAGTTCTTC
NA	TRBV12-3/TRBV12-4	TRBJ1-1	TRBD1	CASSLRQGVVAFF	TGTGCCAGCAGTTTACGGCAGGGGGTGGTAGCTTTCTTT
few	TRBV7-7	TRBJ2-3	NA	CASSLGLGSDTQYF	TGTGCTAGCAGCTTGGGGTTGGGATCCGATACGCAGTATTTT
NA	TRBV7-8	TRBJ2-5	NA	CASSLVGSNRVGGSQYF	TGTGCCAGCAGCTTAGTAGGATCGAACAGGGTGGGGGGTAGCCAGTACTTC
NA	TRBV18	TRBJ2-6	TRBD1	CASSLNSGTVTGANVLTF	TGTGCCAGCTCTCTCAATTCCGGGACAGTGACTGGGGCCAACGTCCTGACTTTC